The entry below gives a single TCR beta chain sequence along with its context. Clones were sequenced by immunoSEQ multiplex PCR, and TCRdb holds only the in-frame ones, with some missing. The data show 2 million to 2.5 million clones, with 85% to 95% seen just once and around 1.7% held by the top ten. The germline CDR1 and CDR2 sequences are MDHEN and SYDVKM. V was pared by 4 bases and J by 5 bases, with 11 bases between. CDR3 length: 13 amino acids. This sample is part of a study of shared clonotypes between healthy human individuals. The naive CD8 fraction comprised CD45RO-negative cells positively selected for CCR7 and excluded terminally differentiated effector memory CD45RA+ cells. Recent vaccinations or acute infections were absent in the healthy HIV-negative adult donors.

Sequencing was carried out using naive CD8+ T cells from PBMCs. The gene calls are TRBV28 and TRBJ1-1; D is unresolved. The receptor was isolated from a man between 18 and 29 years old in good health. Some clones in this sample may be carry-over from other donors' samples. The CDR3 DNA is TGTGCCAGCAGTTCCGACTTCGGGACTGAAGCTTTCTTT. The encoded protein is CASSSDFGTEAFF.